The 5 T cell receptor beta chains reported below all come from one sample, sequenced in a study of T cells expressing NK-cell markers. TCRdb processed the 5' RACE reads again and assigns one entry to each CDR3 protein, with no DNA. In total, the table holds a few hundred thousand distinct CDR3 sequences. The sample consisted of blood T cells: a sorted CD56 or NKG2C T cell subset, CD4+ or CD8+ T cells, or bulk PBMC T cells (not recorded which). These receptor sequences come from a man between 18 and 69 years old in good health.

This chain joins TRBV19 and TRBJ2-3; TCRdb's D call of TRBD1 is untestable without DNA. The CDR3 contains 16 residues. Germline V gene sequence: CDR1 LNHDA, CDR2 SQIVND (reference sequence). The CDR3 loop reads CASNLGRFPSTDTQYF.

The chain recombines TRBV7-3 with TRBJ2-1; the TCRdb D gene call, TRBD1, has no DNA to confirm it. The CDR3 runs to 15 residues. The germline CDR1 and CDR2 sequences are SGHTA and FQGTGA. The CDR3 protein is CASSHRRGPYNEQFF.

The gene calls are TRBV4-2 and TRBJ2-3. The CDR3 runs to 15 residues. Germline loops: CDR1 LGHNA, CDR2 YNFKEQ. CDR3 loop: CASSRMGSETDTQYF.

The chain is built from TRBV11-2 and TRBJ2-5; TCRdb's assignment of TRBD1 cannot be checked, as there is no DNA. This CDR3 spans 17 amino acids. The germline V gene has CDR1 SGHAT and CDR2 FQNNGV. CDR3 sequence: CASSLLQPGQFGKTQYF.

V is TRBV12-3 or TRBV12-4 and J is TRBJ2-7. CDR3 length: 16 amino acids. The chain's CDR3 is CASSLWWQASSYEQYF.